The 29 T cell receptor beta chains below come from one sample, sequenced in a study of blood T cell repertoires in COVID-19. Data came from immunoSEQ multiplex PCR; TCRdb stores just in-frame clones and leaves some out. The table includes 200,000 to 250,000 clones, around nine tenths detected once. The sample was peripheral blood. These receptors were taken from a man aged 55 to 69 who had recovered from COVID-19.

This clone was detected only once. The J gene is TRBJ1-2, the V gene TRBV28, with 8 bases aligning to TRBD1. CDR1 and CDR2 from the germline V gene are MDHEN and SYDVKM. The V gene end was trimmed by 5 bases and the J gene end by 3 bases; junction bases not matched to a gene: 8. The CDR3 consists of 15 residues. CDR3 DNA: TGTGCCAGCAGTAGTCCGACAGGGGTCGACTATGGCTACACCTTC. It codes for CASSSPTGVDYGYTF.

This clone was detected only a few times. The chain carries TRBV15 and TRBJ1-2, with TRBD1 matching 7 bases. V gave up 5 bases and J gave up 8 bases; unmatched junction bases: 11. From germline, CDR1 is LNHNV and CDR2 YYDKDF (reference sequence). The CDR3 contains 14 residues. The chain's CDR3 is CATSGITGVGGYTF. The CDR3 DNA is TGTGCCACCAGCGGGATTACAGGGGTTGGCGGCTACACCTTC.

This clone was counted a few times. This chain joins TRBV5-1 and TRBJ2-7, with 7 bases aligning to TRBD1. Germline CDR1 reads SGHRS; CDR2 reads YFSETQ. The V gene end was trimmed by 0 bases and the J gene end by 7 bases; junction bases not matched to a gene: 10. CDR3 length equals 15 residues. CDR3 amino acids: CASSLVGDSIGEQYF. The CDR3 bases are TGCGCCAGCAGCTTGGTTGGGGACAGTATTGGTGAGCAGTACTTC.

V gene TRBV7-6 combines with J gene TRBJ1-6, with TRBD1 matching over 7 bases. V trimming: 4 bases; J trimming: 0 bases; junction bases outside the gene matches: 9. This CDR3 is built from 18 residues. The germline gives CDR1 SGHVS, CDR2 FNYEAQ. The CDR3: CASSSRTGRGSYNSPLHF. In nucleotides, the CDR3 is TGTGCCAGCAGCTCCCGGACAGGAAGGGGCTCCTATAATTCACCCCTCCACTTT. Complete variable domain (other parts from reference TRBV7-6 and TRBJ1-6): GAGVSQSPRYKVTKRGQDVALRCDPISGHVSLYWYRQALGQGPEFLTYFNYEAQQDKSGLPNDRFSAERPEGSISTLTIQRTEQRDSAMYRCASSSRTGRGSYNSPLHFGNGTRLTVT.

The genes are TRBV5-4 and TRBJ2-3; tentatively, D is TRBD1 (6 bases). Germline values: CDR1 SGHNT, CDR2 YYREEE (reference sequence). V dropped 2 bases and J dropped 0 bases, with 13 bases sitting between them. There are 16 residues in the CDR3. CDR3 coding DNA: TGTGCCAGCAGCTTAAATCCGGGACACAGCACAGATACGCAGTATTTT. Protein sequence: CASSLNPGHSTDTQYF.

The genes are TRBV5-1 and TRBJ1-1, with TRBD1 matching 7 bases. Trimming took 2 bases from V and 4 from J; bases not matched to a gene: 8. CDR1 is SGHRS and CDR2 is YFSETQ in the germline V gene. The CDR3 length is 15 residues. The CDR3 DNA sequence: TGCGCCAGCAGCTTACTTAGCAGGGGGTTCACTGAAGCTTTCTTT. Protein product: CASSLLSRGFTEAFF.

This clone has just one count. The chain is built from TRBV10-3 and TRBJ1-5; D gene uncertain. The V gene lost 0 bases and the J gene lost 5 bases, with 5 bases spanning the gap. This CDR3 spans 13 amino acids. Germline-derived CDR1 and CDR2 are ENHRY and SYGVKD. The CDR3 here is CAISESVDQPQHF. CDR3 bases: TGTGCCATCAGTGAGTCGGTAGATCAGCCCCAGCATTTT.

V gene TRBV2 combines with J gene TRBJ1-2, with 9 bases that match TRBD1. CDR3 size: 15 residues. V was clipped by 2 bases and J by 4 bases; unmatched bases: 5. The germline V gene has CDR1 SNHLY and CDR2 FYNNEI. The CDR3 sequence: CASSEIGQGFYGYTF. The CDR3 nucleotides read TGTGCCAGCAGTGAAATTGGACAGGGGTTCTATGGCTACACCTTC.

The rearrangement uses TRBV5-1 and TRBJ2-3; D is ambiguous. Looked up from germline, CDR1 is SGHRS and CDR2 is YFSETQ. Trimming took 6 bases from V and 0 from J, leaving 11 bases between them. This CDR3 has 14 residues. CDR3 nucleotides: TGCGCCAGCATTAGAGGAACTAGCACAGATACGCAGTATTTT. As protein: CASIRGTSTDTQYF. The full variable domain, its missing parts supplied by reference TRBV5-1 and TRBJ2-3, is KAGVTQTPRYLIKTRGQQVTLSCSPISGHRSVSWYQQTPGQGLQFLFEYFSETQRNKGNFPGRFSGRQFSNSRSEMNVSTLELGDSALYLCASIRGTSTDTQYFGPGTRLTVL.

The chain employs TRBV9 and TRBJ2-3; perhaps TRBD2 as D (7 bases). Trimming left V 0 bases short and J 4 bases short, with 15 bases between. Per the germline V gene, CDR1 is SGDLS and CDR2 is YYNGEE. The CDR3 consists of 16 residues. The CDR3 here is CASSVEAGTHSDTQYF. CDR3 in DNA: TGTGCCAGCAGCGTAGAAGCGGGGACACATTCAGATACGCAGTATTTT.

The CDR3 sequence is CASRQESREVEAFF. DNA of the CDR3: TGTGCCAGTAGACAGGAAAGCCGTGAAGTTGAAGCTTTCTTT. The rearrangement links TRBV19 to TRBJ1-1; maybe TRBD1 (5 bases). There are 14 residues in the CDR3. V shed 6 bases and J shed 7 bases, with 18 bases lying between them. CDR1 and CDR2 from the germline V gene are LNHDA and SQIVND (reference sequence).

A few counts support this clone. CDR3 sequence (DNA): TGCGCCAGCAGCCCCCAGGGGATCACTGAAGCTTTCTTT. It codes for CASSPQGITEAFF. The chain carries TRBV5-1 and TRBJ1-1; possibly TRBD1 for D (6 bases). From germline, CDR1 is SGHRS and CDR2 YFSETQ. V lost 4 bases to trimming and J lost 4 bases, with 11 bases between them. CDR3 length: 13 residues.

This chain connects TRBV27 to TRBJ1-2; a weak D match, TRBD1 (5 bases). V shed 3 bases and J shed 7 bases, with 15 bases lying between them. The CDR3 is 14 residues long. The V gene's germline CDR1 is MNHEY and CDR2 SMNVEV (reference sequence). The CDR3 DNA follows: TGTGCCAGCAGTTTTGGGACTCAAGAGGGTGGCTACACCTTC. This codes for CASSFGTQEGGYTF.

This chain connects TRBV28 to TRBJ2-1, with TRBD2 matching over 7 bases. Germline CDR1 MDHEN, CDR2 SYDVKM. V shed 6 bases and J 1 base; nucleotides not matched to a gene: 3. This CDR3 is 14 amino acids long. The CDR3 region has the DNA TGTGCCAGCAGGGGTAGCGGGTCCTACAATGAGCAGTTCTTC. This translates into CASRGSGSYNEQFF. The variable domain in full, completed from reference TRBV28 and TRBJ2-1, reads DVKVTQSSRYLVKRTGEKVFLECVQDMDHENMFWYRQDPGLGLRLIYFSYDVKMKEKGDIPEGYSVSREKKERFSLILESASTNQTSMYLCASRGSGSYNEQFFGPGTRLTVL.

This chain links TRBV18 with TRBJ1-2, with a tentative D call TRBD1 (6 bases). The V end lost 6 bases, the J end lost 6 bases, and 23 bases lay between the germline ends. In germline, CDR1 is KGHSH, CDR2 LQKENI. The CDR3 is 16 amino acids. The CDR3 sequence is CASSLDMMTGDDGYTF. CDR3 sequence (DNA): TGTGCCAGCTCCCTGGACATGATGACAGGCGATGATGGCTACACCTTC. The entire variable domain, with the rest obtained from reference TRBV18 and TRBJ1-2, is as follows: NAGVMQNPRHLVRRRGQEARLRCSPMKGHSHVYWYRQLPEEGLKFMVYLQKENIIDESGMPKERFSAEFPKEGPSILRIQQVVRGDSAAYFCASSLDMMTGDDGYTFGSGTRLTVV.

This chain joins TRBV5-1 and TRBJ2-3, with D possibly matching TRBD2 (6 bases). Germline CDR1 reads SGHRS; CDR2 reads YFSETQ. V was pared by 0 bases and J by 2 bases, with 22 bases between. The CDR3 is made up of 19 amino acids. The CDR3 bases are TGCGCCAGCAGCTTGGTTGCGGCGGGGCTAGCGCAGTACACAGATACGCAGTATTTT. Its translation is CASSLVAAGLAQYTDTQYF.

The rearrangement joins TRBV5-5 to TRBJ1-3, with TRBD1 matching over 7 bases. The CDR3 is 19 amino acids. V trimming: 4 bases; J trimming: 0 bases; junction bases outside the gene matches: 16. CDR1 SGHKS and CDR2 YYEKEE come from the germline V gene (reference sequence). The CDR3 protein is CASSRLPGQPINSGNTIYF. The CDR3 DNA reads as TGTGCCAGCAGCAGACTTCCGGGACAGCCTATTAACTCTGGAAACACCATATATTTT.

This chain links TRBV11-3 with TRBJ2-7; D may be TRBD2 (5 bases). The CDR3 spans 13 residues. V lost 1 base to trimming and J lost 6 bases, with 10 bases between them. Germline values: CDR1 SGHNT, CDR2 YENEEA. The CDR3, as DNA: TGTGCCAGCAGCTTAGCCCCTGAGGGCGAGCAGTACTTC. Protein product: CASSLAPEGEQYF.

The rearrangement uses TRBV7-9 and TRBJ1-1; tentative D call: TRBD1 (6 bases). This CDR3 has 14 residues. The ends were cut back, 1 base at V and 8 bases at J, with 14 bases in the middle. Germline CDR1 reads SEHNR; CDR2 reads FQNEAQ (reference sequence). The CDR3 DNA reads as TGTGCCAGCAGCTTAGTAGGGACAAGTGCGGAAGCTTTCTTT. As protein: CASSLVGTSAEAFF.

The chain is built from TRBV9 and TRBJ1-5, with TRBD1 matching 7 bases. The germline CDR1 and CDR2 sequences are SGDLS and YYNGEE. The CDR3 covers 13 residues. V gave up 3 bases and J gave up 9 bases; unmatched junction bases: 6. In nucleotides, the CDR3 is TGTGCCAGCAGCGAGACAGGGACTCCGCCCCAGCATTTT. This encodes CASSETGTPPQHF.

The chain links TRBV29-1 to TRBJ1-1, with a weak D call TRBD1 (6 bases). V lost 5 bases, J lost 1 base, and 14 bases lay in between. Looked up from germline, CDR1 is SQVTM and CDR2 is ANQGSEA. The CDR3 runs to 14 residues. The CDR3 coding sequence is TGCAGCGTTCTAGAAGGACAGAGGAACACTGAAGCTTTCTTT. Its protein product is CSVLEGQRNTEAFF.

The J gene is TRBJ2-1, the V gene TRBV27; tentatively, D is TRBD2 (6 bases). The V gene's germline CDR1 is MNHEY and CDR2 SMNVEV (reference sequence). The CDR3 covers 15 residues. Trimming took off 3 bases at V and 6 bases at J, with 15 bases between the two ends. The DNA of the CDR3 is TGTGCCAGCAGTTTTTATGGGGGGAAGGTCAATGAGCAGTTCTTC. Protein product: CASSFYGGKVNEQFF.

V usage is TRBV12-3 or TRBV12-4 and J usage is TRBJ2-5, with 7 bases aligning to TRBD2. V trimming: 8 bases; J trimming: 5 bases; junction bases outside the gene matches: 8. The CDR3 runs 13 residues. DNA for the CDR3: TGTGCCAGCGGGTTTGGGGGAGGGGAGACCCAGTACTTC. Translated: CASGFGGGETQYF.

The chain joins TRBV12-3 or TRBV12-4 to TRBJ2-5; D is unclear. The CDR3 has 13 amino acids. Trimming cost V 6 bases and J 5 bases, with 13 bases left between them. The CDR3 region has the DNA TGTGCCAGCAGCCTCCAAGCCCGGGAGACCCAGTACTTC. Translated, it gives CASSLQARETQYF.

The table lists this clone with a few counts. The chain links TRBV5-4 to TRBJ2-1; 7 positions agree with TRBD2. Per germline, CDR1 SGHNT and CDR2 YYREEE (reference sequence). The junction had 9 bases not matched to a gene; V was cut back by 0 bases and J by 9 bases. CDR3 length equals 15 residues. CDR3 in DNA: TGTGCCAGCAGCTTGGTCGGCGGGAGTCCCGGTGAGCAGTTCTTC. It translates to CASSLVGGSPGEQFF.

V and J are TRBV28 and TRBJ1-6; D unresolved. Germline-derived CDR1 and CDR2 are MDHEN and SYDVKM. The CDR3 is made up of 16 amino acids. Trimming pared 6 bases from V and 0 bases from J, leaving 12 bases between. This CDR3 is CASSPHPNSYNSPLHF. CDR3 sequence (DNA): TGTGCCAGCAGCCCACACCCAAACTCCTATAATTCACCCCTCCACTTT. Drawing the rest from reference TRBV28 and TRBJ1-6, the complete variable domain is DVKVTQSSRYLVKRTGEKVFLECVQDMDHENMFWYRQDPGLGLRLIYFSYDVKMKEKGDIPEGYSVSREKKERFSLILESASTNQTSMYLCASSPHPNSYNSPLHFGNGTRLTVT.

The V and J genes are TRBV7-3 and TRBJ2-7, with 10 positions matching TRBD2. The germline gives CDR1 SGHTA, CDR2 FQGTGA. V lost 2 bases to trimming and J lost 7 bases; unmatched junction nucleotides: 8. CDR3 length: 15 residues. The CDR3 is CASSLVASGGGEQYF. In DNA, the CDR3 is TGTGCCAGCAGCTTAGTGGCTAGCGGGGGAGGGGAGCAGTACTTC.

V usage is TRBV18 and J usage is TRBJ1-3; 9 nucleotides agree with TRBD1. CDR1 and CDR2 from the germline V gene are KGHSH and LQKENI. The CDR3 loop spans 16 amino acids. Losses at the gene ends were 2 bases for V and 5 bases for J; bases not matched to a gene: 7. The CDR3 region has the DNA TGTGCCAGCTCACCAATCGAGACAGGGGGTCGAAACACCATATATTTT. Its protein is CASSPIETGGRNTIYF.

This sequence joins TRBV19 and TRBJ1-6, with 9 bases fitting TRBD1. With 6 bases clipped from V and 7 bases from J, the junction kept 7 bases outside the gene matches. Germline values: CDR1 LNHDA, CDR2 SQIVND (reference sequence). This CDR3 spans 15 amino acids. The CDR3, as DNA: TGTGCCAGTAGGCAAGACAGGGGGTCCAATTCACCCCTCCACTTT. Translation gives CASRQDRGSNSPLHF. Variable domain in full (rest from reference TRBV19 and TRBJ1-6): DGGITQSPKYLFRKEGQNVTLSCEQNLNHDAMYWYRQDPGQGLRLIYYSQIVNDFQKGDIAEGYSVSREKKESFPLTVTSAQKNPTAFYLCASRQDRGSNSPLHFGNGTRLTVT.